The sequence of this T cell receptor beta chain was determined in a study of OX40 agonist ivuxolimab in advanced cancers. The wider study: In this trial design, patients received ivuxolimab intravenously at 0.01 to 10 mg/kg every 2 weeks. The group had a mean age of around 60 years, ranged from about 20 to 90, and was 82.7% male. Study results and limitations: Researchers did not establish what antigens the expanded peripheral T cells target. In general, CD8+ T cells held more expanded clones than CD4+ did, on average.

The V gene end was trimmed by 6 bases and the J gene end by 7 bases; junction bases not matched to a gene: 12. Germline V gene data show CDR1 as LNHDA and CDR2 as SQIVND (reference sequence). CDR3 size: 15 residues. As concerns this clone: Antigen: not known.

Method: immunoSEQ multiplex PCR; TCRdb's copy keeps in-frame clones and lacks some. The data show more than 85,000 clones, roughly 91% seen once. The rearrangement uses TRBV19 and TRBJ2-1; 7 positions agree with TRBD1. Sequences were derived from CD4+ or CD8+ T cells sorted from blood, sampled in a trial of the OX40 agonist ivuxolimab. The TCR sequence derives from an adult with an advanced solid tumor such as melanoma, head and neck, liver or kidney cancer. CDR3 sequence (DNA): TGTGCCAGTAGGATAAGGGGGCAAGAGTCGAATGAGCAGTTCTTC. It is translated as CASRIRGQESNEQFF.